This T cell receptor (beta chain) emerged from a study of blood T cell repertoires in COVID-19. Study details: Sites in the United States, Italy and Spain provided acute and convalescent COVID-19 samples. The analysed material was cDNA or gDNA that came from T cells, B-cell-depleted T cells, or PBMCs.

Sequencing used immunoSEQ multiplex PCR; TCRdb keeps in-frame clones, though not all of them. The sample shows some 97,000 clones, around four fifths of them seen only once. The sequence came from a man aged 50-59 years with active or convalescent COVID-19. Sequenced: peripheral blood.

The CDR3 nucleotides read TGTGCCAGCAGCTTGGGGGGGCTCAATCAGCCCCAGCATTTT. Residues: CASSLGGLNQPQHF. The J gene is TRBJ1-5, the V gene TRBV7-9; D may be TRBD1 (6 bases). The germline V gene encodes CDR1 SEHNR and CDR2 FQNEAQ (reference sequence). The CDR3 spans 14 residues. Trimming shortened V by 3 bases and J by 3 bases, and 9 bases separated the two germline ends. Drawing the rest from reference TRBV7-9 and TRBJ1-5, the complete variable domain is DTGVSQNPRHKITKRGQNVTFRCDPISEHNRLYWYRQTLGQGPEFLTYFQNEAQLEKSRLLSDRFSAERPKGSFSTLEIQRTEQGDSAMYLCASSLGGLNQPQHFGDGTRLSIL.